This T cell receptor (beta chain) is from a study of TIL therapy for anti-PD-1-resistant metastatic lung cancer. Findings of the study overall: The baseline peripheral repertoire was partially replaced by infused TIL clonotypes that later decayed. Treatment-naive, never-smoker and oncogene-addicted patients were overrepresented in this highly selected cohort.

The libraries were made with immunoSEQ v3. Libraries were sequenced to roughly 2 million read pairs (survey) or roughly 5-6.5 million (deep). Method: immunoSEQ multiplex PCR; TCRdb's copy keeps in-frame clones and lacks some. The sample yields under 65,000 clones, approximately 75% seen once. Comment on this clone: What it recognizes is unknown.

The V gene lost 2 bases and the J gene lost 9 bases, with 11 bases spanning the gap. Germline CDR1 and CDR2: MDHEN and SYDVKM. This CDR3 has 14 residues. Time point noted: pre-treatment sample, taken before nivolumab and TIL therapy. V usage is TRBV28 and J usage is TRBJ1-6; D possibly corresponds to TRBD1 (5 bases). Sequenced here: blood, sampled at baseline. The TCR was taken from a person aged 25-79 years with non-small cell lung cancer. As DNA, the CDR3 is TGTGCCAGCAGTTTAGGGGGGAAAGGTTCACCCCTCCACTTT. Amino acids: CASSLGGKGSPLHF.